The 30 T cell receptor beta chains presented below share a single source sample, sequenced in a study of T-cell memory formation after mild COVID-19. TCRdb processed the 5' RACE reads anew with MiXCR; each CDR3 protein has one entry. The sample records a few hundred thousand distinct CDR3 sequences, less than 25% being singletons. Source material: PBMCs or a T cell subset sorted from them (not recorded which). Receptor source: a man between 18 and 35 years old who had mild COVID-19 (a few samples of this study predate the infection). Cell type and time point are not known.

The chain links TRBV7-6 to TRBJ2-2; no definite D call. Trimming shortened V by 9 bases and J by 5 bases, and 1 base separated the two germline ends. The CDR3 consists of 9 residues. Germline CDR1 and CDR2: SGHVS and FNYEAQ. The CDR3, as DNA: TGTGCCAGTACCGGGGAGCTGTTTTTT. Protein sequence: CASTGELFF.

This clonotype has only a few counts. The chain links TRBV2 to TRBJ2-2, with 7 positions matching TRBD1. The CDR3 totals 14 residues. V lost 7 bases to trimming and J lost 2 bases; unmatched junction nucleotides: 4. The germline gives CDR1 SNHLY, CDR2 FYNNEI. The CDR3 DNA reads TGTGCCAGCATTGGGACAGTTAACACCGGGGAGCTGTTTTTT. Protein: CASIGTVNTGELFF.

This clonotype was detected only a few times. The rearrangement joins TRBV11-2 to TRBJ2-5; 9 nucleotides match TRBD1. The CDR3 sequence is 15 residues long. V was clipped by 5 bases and J by 5 bases; unmatched bases: 9. Germline-derived CDR1 and CDR2 are SGHAT and FQNNGV. As DNA, the CDR3 is TGTGCCAGCAGCCAACGACGACAGGGGGAGGAGACCCAGTACTTC. This sequence encodes CASSQRRQGEETQYF.

This clonotype was counted a few times. V usage is TRBV20-1 and J usage is TRBJ2-3; 10 nucleotides align to TRBD2. The length of the CDR3 is 15 residues. Germline CDR1 DFQATT, CDR2 SNEGSKA (reference sequence). Trimming at V came to 3 bases and at J to 0 bases, leaving 3 bases not matched to a gene. The CDR3 DNA is TGCAGTGCTAGTGGACTAGCGGAGAGCACAGATACGCAGTATTTT. Residues: CSASGLAESTDTQYF.

The rearrangement joins TRBV28 to TRBJ2-1; D is uncertain. CDR3 size: 14 residues. Deletions cut 5 bases from V and 4 bases from J, with 12 bases between. Germline V CDR1 and CDR2: MDHEN, SYDVKM. In nucleotides, the CDR3 is TGTGCCAGCAGTCCCGGTCACCCTTACAATGAGCAGTTCTTC. Encoded protein: CASSPGHPYNEQFF. The full variable domain, its missing parts supplied by reference TRBV28 and TRBJ2-1, is DVKVTQSSRYLVKRTGEKVFLECVQDMDHENMFWYRQDPGLGLRLIYFSYDVKMKEKGDIPEGYSVSREKKERFSLILESASTNQTSMYLCASSPGHPYNEQFFGPGTRLTVL.

This clonotype was detected ten times or more. This chain links TRBV5-1 with TRBJ2-2; D is unclear. Germline-derived CDR1 and CDR2 are SGHRS and YFSETQ. Trimming removed 0 bases at V and 0 bases at J, with 9 bases between. This CDR3 contains 16 residues. CDR3 sequence: CASSLEPGSNTGELFF. The DNA for the CDR3 is TGCGCCAGCAGCTTGGAACCGGGCTCGAACACCGGGGAGCTGTTTTTT.

The sample holds many counts of this clonotype. V is TRBV5-1 and J is TRBJ1-2; D is possibly TRBD1 (6 bases). Germline CDR1 and CDR2: SGHRS and YFSETQ. V dropped 0 bases and J dropped 5 bases, with 11 bases sitting between them. The CDR3 length is 14 residues. The CDR3 region has the DNA TGCGCCAGCAGCTTGGAGGCAGGGGTGTATGGCTACACCTTC. It is translated as CASSLEAGVYGYTF.

The CDR3 region is CASSLRGASSYEQYF. The CDR3 nucleotides are TGTGCCAGCAGCTTACGTGGGGCGAGCTCCTACGAGCAGTACTTC. This chain uses TRBV7-8 with TRBJ2-7; tentative D call: TRBD1 (5 bases). V lost 2 bases and J lost 0, with 11 bases in between. The CDR3 is 15 residues long. Germline assignment: CDR1 SGHVS and CDR2 FQNEAQ.

This chain uses TRBV20-1 with TRBJ2-7; 9 positions match TRBD1. The CDR3 runs to 14 residues. Germline assignment: CDR1 DFQATT and CDR2 SNEGSKA (reference sequence). With 3 bases clipped from V and 7 bases from J, the junction kept 10 bases outside the gene matches. The CDR3 nucleotides are TGCAGTGCTAGGGTCTGGGGACAGGGAGGTGAGCAGTACGTC. Its translation is CSARVWGQGGEQYV.

The genes are TRBV7-8 and TRBJ1-2; D gene ambiguous. V dropped 5 bases and J dropped 6 bases, with 16 bases sitting between them. The CDR3 covers 14 residues. Germline V gives CDR1 SGHVS, CDR2 FQNEAQ. The CDR3 nucleotides are TGTGCCAGCAGCACAGCGTGGCTCGCGCATGGCTACACCTTC. Protein product: CASSTAWLAHGYTF. Full variable domain (outside the CDR3, taken from reference TRBV7-8 and TRBJ1-2): GAGVSQSPRYKVAKRGQDVALRCDPISGHVSLFWYQQALGQGPEFLTYFQNEAQLDKSGLPSDRFFAERPEGSVSTLKIQRTQQEDSAVYLCASSTAWLAHGYTFGSGTRLTVV.

This clonotype was seen a few times. The rearrangement links TRBV6-5 to TRBJ2-1; the match to TRBD2 covers 7 bases. Germline CDR1 MNHEY, CDR2 SVGAGI. The J segment lost 10 bases and the V segment lost 2 bases, leaving 2 bases of the junction unmatched. The CDR3 spans 12 residues. The CDR3 bases are TGTGCCAGCAGTTACCCGGGGGGAGAGCAGTTCTTC. Translating gives CASSYPGGEQFF.

This chain connects TRBV3-1 to TRBJ1-1, with 9 bases fitting TRBD1. CDR3 size: 13 residues. Germline lookup yields CDR1 LGHDT and CDR2 YNNKEL (reference sequence). J was trimmed by 6 bases and V by 8 bases; bases with no gene match: 7. The CDR3 DNA reads TGTGCCAGCTCTGACAGGGGGACGGCTGAAGCTTTCTTT. It codes for CASSDRGTAEAFF.

This clonotype showed up many times. The chain employs TRBV4-3 and TRBJ2-3, with TRBD2 matching over 8 bases. V was pared by 2 bases and J by 5 bases, with 0 bases of the junction left unmatched. This CDR3 spans 13 amino acids. Per the germline V gene, CDR1 is LGHNA and CDR2 is YSLEER. DNA for the CDR3: TGCGCCAGCAGCCAAACTAGCGGAGATACGCAGTATTTT. Encoded protein: CASSQTSGDTQYF.

In this sample, this clonotype turned up many times. The rearrangement links TRBV5-1 to TRBJ2-3; TRBD1 might be the D (6 bases). Germline V gene sequence: CDR1 SGHRS, CDR2 YFSETQ. Deletions cut 3 bases from V and 6 bases from J, with 17 bases between. CDR3 length: 15 residues. CDR3 protein: CASSSQTDRADTQYF. CDR3 coding DNA: TGCGCCAGCAGCTCCCAAACGGACAGAGCCGATACGCAGTATTTT.

This clonotype was counted only a few times. The rearrangement joins TRBV7-3 to TRBJ2-5; 9 nucleotides agree with TRBD2. The CDR3 covers 15 residues. From germline, CDR1 is SGHTA and CDR2 FQGTGA. Trimming took 3 bases from V and 5 from J; bases not matched to a gene: 7. The CDR3 loop reads CASSFSAGGPETQYF. CDR3 in DNA: TGTGCCAGCAGCTTTTCGGCGGGGGGGCCGGAGACCCAGTACTTC.

This chain joins TRBV27 and TRBJ2-3; D gene uncertain. The germline V gene encodes CDR1 MNHEY and CDR2 SMNVEV (reference sequence). Trimming left V 7 bases short and J 2 bases short, with 22 bases between. CDR3 length equals 17 residues. CDR3 loop: CASKLDSEGFITDTQYF. The CDR3 DNA follows: TGTGCCAGCAAACTCGACTCAGAAGGGTTCATCACAGATACGCAGTATTTT.

This clonotype was picked up a small number of times. This could be a read error, since a much larger clone is one nucleotide away. CDR3 sequence reads: CSARDEGTDTQYF. CDR3 nucleotide sequence: TGCAGTGCTAGAGATGAGGGGACAGATACGCAGTATTTT. This chain joins TRBV20-1 and TRBJ2-3; D tentatively fits TRBD1 or TRBD2 (5 bases each). Trimming removed 0 bases at V and 3 bases at J, with 7 bases between. In germline, CDR1 is DFQATT, CDR2 SNEGSKA (reference sequence). This CDR3 region has 13 residues.

The chain couples TRBV24-1 to TRBJ2-1; 13 nucleotides agree with TRBD2. CDR1 KGHDR and CDR2 SFDVKD come from the germline V gene. The junction had 9 bases not matched to a gene; V was cut back by 4 bases and J by 4 bases. There are 18 residues in the CDR3. In DNA, the CDR3 is TGTGCCACCAGTGAGCCCTCCGGGACTAGCGGGAATTACAATGAGCAGTTCTTC. Translation: CATSEPSGTSGNYNEQFF.

The chain recombines TRBV10-3 with TRBJ2-3; 8 bases match TRBD2. CDR1 is ENHRY and CDR2 is SYGVKD in the germline V gene. This CDR3 comprises 13 residues. With 8 bases clipped from V and 4 bases from J, the junction kept 5 bases outside the gene matches. In DNA, the CDR3 is TGTGCCATCGGGACTAGTTATGCAGATACGCAGTATTTT. It yields the protein CAIGTSYADTQYF.

The chain has TRBV2 and TRBJ2-2; 10 nucleotides agree with TRBD1. The CDR3 loop spans 13 amino acids. The trim removed 8 bases at V and 5 bases at J, leaving 2 bases unmatched. Germline V lookup: CDR1 SNHLY, CDR2 FYNNEI. The CDR3 region has the DNA TGTGCCAGCCCGGGACAGGGGACCGGGGAGCTGTTTTTT. Protein sequence: CASPGQGTGELFF.

The chain links TRBV3-2 to TRBJ2-7; the table's D gene call, TRBD1, was not cross checked with the DNA. TRBV3-2 is designated a pseudogene. This CDR3 is built from 15 residues. CDR3 loop: CASSHIRDRINEQYF. CDR3 in DNA: TGTGCCAGCAGCCACATCCGGGACAGGATCAACGAGCAGTACTTC.

The chain couples TRBV7-2 to TRBJ1-2, with 10 bases fitting TRBD1. V shed 3 bases, J shed 4 bases, and the junction held 2 bases outside the gene matches. The CDR3 is 14 amino acids. Per the germline V gene, CDR1 is SGHTA and CDR2 is FQGNSA. As DNA, the CDR3 is TGTGCCAGCAGCTTGGGACAGGGGATCTATGGCTACACCTTC. The encoded protein is CASSLGQGIYGYTF.

The V call is TRBV4-3, the J call TRBJ1-2, with D unclear. V shed 1 base and J shed 1 base, with 7 bases lying between them. Germline CDR1 LGHNA, CDR2 YSLEER. CDR3 length equals 14 residues. CDR3 bases: TGCGCCAGCAGCCAAGTACGGAGTAACTATGGCTACACCTTC. Translation: CASSQVRSNYGYTF.

The V and J genes are TRBV9 and TRBJ1-6; D possibly corresponds to TRBD1 (5 bases). This CDR3 is 15 amino acids long. CDR1 SGDLS and CDR2 YYNGEE come from the germline V gene. Deletions cut 3 bases from V and 9 bases from J, with 16 bases between. CDR3 DNA: TGTGCCAGCAGCGCCACGGGGGGGTCTGGTTCACCCCTCCACTTT. Encoded protein: CASSATGGSGSPLHF.

CDR3 region: CSVALRGQGEVLATGELFF. In nucleotides, the CDR3 is TGCAGCGTTGCCCTCCGCGGACAGGGGGAAGTACTAGCCACCGGGGAGCTGTTTTTT. The genes are TRBV29-1 and TRBJ2-2; 10 positions agree with TRBD1. The germline gives CDR1 SQVTM, CDR2 ANQGSEA. The CDR3 loop spans 19 amino acids. V was pared by 4 bases and J by 4 bases, with 18 bases of the junction left unmatched.

This chain uses TRBV7-9 with TRBJ1-2; the match to TRBD1 covers 7 bases. CDR3 length equals 15 residues. V shed 3 bases and J 4 bases; nucleotides not matched to a gene: 8. Germline CDR1 is SEHNR and CDR2 is FQNEAQ (reference sequence). In DNA, the CDR3 is TGTGCCAGCAGCTTCTCGACAGGGTCGGGCTATGGCTACACCTTC. It codes for CASSFSTGSGYGYTF.

The gene calls are TRBV4-1 and TRBJ1-6; D is perhaps TRBD1 (6 bases). The V gene's germline CDR1 is MGHRA and CDR2 YSYEKL. This CDR3 has 17 amino acids. Trimming removed 4 bases from V and 4 bases from J, with 17 bases in between. The CDR3 coding sequence is TGCGCCAGCAGCCGGGACACCTCCTTCACTTATAATTCACCCCTCCACTTT. Protein sequence: CASSRDTSFTYNSPLHF.

This clonotype has just a few counts. The rearrangement uses TRBV4-3 and TRBJ2-7; TRBD1 agrees at 11 bases. V lost 4 bases, J lost 1 base, and 3 bases stayed unmatched. This CDR3 contains 15 residues. Looked up from germline, CDR1 is LGHNA and CDR2 is YSLEER. CDR3 protein: CASSPGQGGSYEQYF. DNA for the CDR3: TGCGCCAGCAGCCCGGGACAGGGGGGATCCTACGAGCAGTACTTC.

V usage is TRBV24-1 and J usage is TRBJ1-1; TRBD1 might be the D (5 bases). CDR1 is KGHDR, CDR2 SFDVKD, per germline. With 2 bases removed from V and 4 bases from J, the gap between germline ends came to 16 bases. CDR3 length: 16 residues. CDR3 sequence: CATSDSPHTGSTEAFF. CDR3 in DNA: TGTGCCACCAGTGATTCGCCACACACAGGAAGCACTGAAGCTTTCTTT.

V gene TRBV3-1 combines with J gene TRBJ1-5; D gene uncertain. Germline values: CDR1 LGHDT, CDR2 YNNKEL (reference sequence). CDR3 length: 12 residues. The V and J ends lost 4 bases and 7 bases respectively, with 8 bases between them. CDR3 protein: CASSRLGQPQHF. CDR3 nucleotides: TGTGCCAGCAGCCGCCTGGGGCAGCCCCAGCATTTT.